There are a few counts of the clone carrying this TCR beta chain. This CDR3 is built from 15 residues. The germline CDR1 and CDR2 sequences are LNHNV and YYDKDF (reference sequence). Trimming took 3 bases from V and 4 from J, leaving 13 bases between them. This entry is derived from a study of blood T cell repertoires in COVID-19. Study details: Samples came from the United States, Italy and Spain, spanning acute and convalescent COVID-19. T cells, B-cell-depleted T cells, or PBMCs provided the cDNA or gDNA that served as material.

In the original processing: Cell counts per sample came from amplifying reference gene primers. Data came from immunoSEQ multiplex PCR; TCRdb stores just in-frame clones and leaves some out. The V and J calls and clone size are taken from that table; D and trimming were inferred from the DNA. The profile shows a few hundred thousand clones, 85% of them singletons. The study assigned cohorts using participant-reported clinical history. The TCR originated in a man aged 40-50 years who had recovered from COVID-19. This chain links TRBV15 with TRBJ1-5; no reliable D call. The specimen was PBMCs or T cells enriched from blood (not recorded which). The CDR3 coding sequence is TGTGCCACCAGCAGGGATAAGACACGTAATCAGCCCCAGCATTTT. Its translation is CATSRDKTRNQPQHF.